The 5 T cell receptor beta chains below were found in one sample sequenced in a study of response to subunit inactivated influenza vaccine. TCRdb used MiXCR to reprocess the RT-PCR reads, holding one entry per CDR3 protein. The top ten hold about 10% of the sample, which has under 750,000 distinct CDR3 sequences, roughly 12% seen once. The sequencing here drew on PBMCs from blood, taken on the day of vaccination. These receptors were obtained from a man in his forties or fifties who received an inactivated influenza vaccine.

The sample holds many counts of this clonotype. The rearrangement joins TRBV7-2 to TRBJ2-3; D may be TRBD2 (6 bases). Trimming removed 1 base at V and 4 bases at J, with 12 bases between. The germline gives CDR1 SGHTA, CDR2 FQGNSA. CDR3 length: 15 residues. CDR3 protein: CASSLVAGTPDTQYF. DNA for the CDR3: TGTGCCAGCAGCTTAGTTGCGGGGACCCCAGATACGCAGTATTTT. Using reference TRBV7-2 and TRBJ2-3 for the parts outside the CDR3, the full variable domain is GAGVSQSPSNKVTEKGKDVELRCDPISGHTALYWYRQSLGQGLEFLIYFQGNSAPDKSGLPSDRFSAERTGGSVSTLTIQRTQQEDSAVYLCASSLVAGTPDTQYFGPGTRLTVL.

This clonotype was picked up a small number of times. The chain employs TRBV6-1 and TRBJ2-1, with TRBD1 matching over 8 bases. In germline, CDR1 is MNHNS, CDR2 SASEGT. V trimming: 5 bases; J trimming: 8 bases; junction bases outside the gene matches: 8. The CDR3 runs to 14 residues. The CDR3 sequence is CASSRYMGQDEQFF. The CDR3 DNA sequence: TGTGCCAGCAGTAGATACATGGGACAGGATGAGCAGTTCTTC.

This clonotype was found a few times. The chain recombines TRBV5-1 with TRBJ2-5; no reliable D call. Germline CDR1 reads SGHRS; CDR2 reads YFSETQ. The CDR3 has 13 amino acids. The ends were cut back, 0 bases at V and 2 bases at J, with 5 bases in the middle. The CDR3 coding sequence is TGCGCCAGCAGCTTGGCTGAGCAAGAGACCCAGTACTTC. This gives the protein CASSLAEQETQYF.

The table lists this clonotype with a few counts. Here the CDR3 DNA reads TGTGCCAGCAGTTTAAGAAAGACAGGGCTATCCAAAAACATTCAGTACTTC. Its protein product is CASSLRKTGLSKNIQYF. The chain carries TRBV28 and TRBJ2-4; TRBD1 matches 7 bases. The CDR3 sequence is 17 residues long. The trim removed 2 bases at V and 2 bases at J, leaving 9 bases unmatched. Germline CDR1 is MDHEN and CDR2 is SYDVKM.

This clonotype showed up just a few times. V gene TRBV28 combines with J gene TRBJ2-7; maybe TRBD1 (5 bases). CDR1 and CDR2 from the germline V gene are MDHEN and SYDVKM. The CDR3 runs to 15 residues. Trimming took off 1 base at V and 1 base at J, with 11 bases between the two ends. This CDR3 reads CASSLYRPGSYEQYF. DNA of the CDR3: TGTGCCAGCAGTTTATACCGTCCAGGGTCCTACGAGCAGTACTTC. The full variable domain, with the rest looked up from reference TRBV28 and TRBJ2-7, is DVKVTQSSRYLVKRTGEKVFLECVQDMDHENMFWYRQDPGLGLRLIYFSYDVKMKEKGDIPEGYSVSREKKERFSLILESASTNQTSMYLCASSLYRPGSYEQYFGPGTRLTVT.